These 2 T cell receptor beta chains were all obtained from the same sample, sequenced in a study of shared clonotypes between healthy human individuals. Method: immunoSEQ multiplex PCR; TCRdb's copy keeps in-frame clones and lacks some. The data show about 2 million clones, 90% to 95% seen once. Material: naive CD4+ T cells sorted from blood. The subset was: CD45RA+ positively selected. These receptor sequences come from a young man in good health.

This clone appeared a single time. This clone may be a read error of a much larger clone one base away. The chain recombines TRBV10-2 with TRBJ1-4, with D unclear. In germline, CDR1 is WSHSY, CDR2 SAAADI. V shed 6 bases and J shed 8 bases, with 16 bases lying between them. This CDR3 contains 14 residues. CDR3: CASSWAAGGEKLFF. The CDR3 nucleotides read TGCGCCAGCAGCTGGGCAGCAGGAGGAGAAAAACTGTTTTTT.

This chain links TRBV11-2 with TRBJ2-5; D possibly uses TRBD1 or TRBD2 (6 bases each). The CDR3 runs 13 residues. The V and J ends lost 7 bases and 4 bases respectively, with 13 bases between them. Per the germline V gene, CDR1 is SGHAT and CDR2 is FQNNGV. DNA for the CDR3: TGTGCCAGCACGCGAGGGGGGCGAGAGACCCAGTACTTC. This encodes CASTRGGRETQYF.